Presented here are 10 T cell receptor beta chains from one specimen sequenced in a study of T cell responses to AZD1222 COVID-19 vaccine. Profiling relied on immunoSEQ multiplex PCR, and the TCRdb table lists in-frame clones only, not all of them. The table lists about 150,000 clones, around 90% of them singletons. This specimen was peripheral blood, taken on day 0 of AZD1222 vaccination. The receptor source for this set is an adult in good health.

Here the CDR3 DNA reads TGTGCCAGCAGCTTAGGAGAGCGTGGGCAAGAGACCCAGTACTTC. Protein sequence: CASSLGERGQETQYF. V is TRBV11-3 and J is TRBJ2-5; unclear D gene. The CDR3 has 15 residues. Germline V gives CDR1 SGHNT, CDR2 YENEEA. Between the trimmed V and J ends, which lost 1 base and 2 bases, there was a span of 11 bases.

The rearrangement joins TRBV7-8 to TRBJ2-1; TRBD2 might be the D (5 bases). V was shortened by 1 base and J by 0 bases, with 10 bases between the two germline ends. The germline CDR1 and CDR2 sequences are SGHVS and FQNEAQ. This CDR3 has 16 residues. CDR3 in amino acids: CASSLVRGISYNEQFF. CDR3 in DNA: TGTGCCAGCAGCTTAGTTCGGGGAATCTCCTACAATGAGCAGTTCTTC.

The chain carries TRBV4-2 and TRBJ2-1; TRBD2 agrees at 13 bases. Trimming at V came to 5 bases and at J to 4 bases, leaving 5 bases not matched to a gene. The CDR3 contains 16 residues. Germline assignment: CDR1 LGHNA and CDR2 YNFKEQ. The CDR3 here is CASSERTSGGYNEQFF. The DNA for the CDR3 is TGTGCCAGCAGCGAAAGGACTAGCGGGGGATACAATGAGCAGTTCTTC.

The V gene is TRBV21-1, the J gene TRBJ1-2; the D call TRBD1 from the table was never checked on the DNA. TRBV21-1 is flagged as a pseudogene. The CDR3 has 13 residues. CDR3 residues: CASSGRGNYGYTF. CDR3 coding DNA: TGTGCCAGCAGTGGTAGGGGGAACTATGGCTACACCTTC.

This clone has just a few counts. This sequence joins TRBV7-9 and TRBJ2-1, with D perhaps matching TRBD2 (5 bases). Germline lookup yields CDR1 SEHNR and CDR2 FQNEAQ (reference sequence). There are 11 residues in the CDR3. Trimming left V 5 bases short and J 8 bases short, with 7 bases between. The CDR3 region is CASSGLYEQFF. The DNA for the CDR3 is TGTGCCAGCAGCGGACTGTATGAGCAGTTCTTC.

DNA for the CDR3: TGTGCCAGCAGCGTAGGTTGGTGGGGGGACGAGCAGTACTTC. Protein product: CASSVGWWGDEQYF. The genes are TRBV9 and TRBJ2-7; TRBD2 might be the D (6 bases). The CDR3 has 14 residues. The germline V and J ends were trimmed by 0 bases and 5 bases, with 12 bases remaining between them. Per the germline V gene, CDR1 is SGDLS and CDR2 is YYNGEE. The whole variable domain, remainder taken from reference TRBV9 and TRBJ2-7, is DSGVTQTPKHLITATGQRVTLRCSPRSGDLSVYWYQQSLDQGLQFLIQYYNGEERAKGNILERFSAQQFPDLHSELNLSSLELGDSALYFCASSVGWWGDEQYFGPGTRLTVT.

The CDR3 loop reads CAWSLRGGAYNEQFF. Here the CDR3 DNA reads TGTGCCTGGAGCCTCCGGGGTGGGGCCTACAATGAGCAGTTCTTC. The genes are TRBV30 and TRBJ2-1, with D perhaps matching TRBD2 (5 bases). Trimming shortened V by 3 bases and J by 2 bases, and 14 bases separated the two germline ends. The CDR3 length is 15 residues. CDR1 GTSNPN and CDR2 SVGIG come from the germline V gene (reference sequence).

This clone was observed a few times. The rearrangement joins TRBV25-1 to TRBJ1-4; 10 bases map to TRBD1. The V gene end was trimmed by 5 bases and the J gene end by 4 bases; junction bases not matched to a gene: 13. The CDR3 length is 18 residues. Germline V gene lookup returns CDR1 MGHDK and CDR2 SYGVNS. CDR3 sequence (DNA): TGTGCCAGCAGTTTACCGGGACAGGGGATGAAGGGTAATGAAAAACTGTTTTTT. As protein: CASSLPGQGMKGNEKLFF.

J is TRBJ1-1 and V is TRBV29-1; unclear D gene. Germline CDR1 and CDR2: SQVTM and ANQGSEA. The CDR3 loop spans 10 amino acids. The V gene lost 6 bases and the J gene lost 4 bases, with 6 bases spanning the gap. The CDR3 DNA is TGCAGCGTGGCGACCACTGAAGCTTTCTTT. It yields the protein CSVATTEAFF.

This sequence joins TRBV5-6 and TRBJ1-1; D remains unclear. The CDR3 is 13 amino acids. With 3 bases removed from V and 0 bases from J, the gap between germline ends came to 6 bases. The V gene's germline CDR1 is SGHDT and CDR2 YYEEEE. The CDR3 spells CASSYPMNTEAFF. The DNA for the CDR3 is TGTGCCAGCAGCTACCCAATGAACACTGAAGCTTTCTTT.